The 18 T cell receptor beta chains below all came from one sample that was sequenced in a study of T cells in women clearing cervical HPV infection. Sequenced by immunoSEQ multiplex PCR; TCRdb stores in-frame clones only, minus some. The sample data list about 20,000 clones. The sample taken for sequencing was blood buffy coat. The receptors originated from a woman between 18 and 70 years old with a cervical HPV16 infection that either progressed to CIN3+ or cleared (not recorded which).

Turning to this clone: The CDR3 is cut off 3 residues early in the read; its end comes from the germline J gene. The chain couples TRBV30 to TRBJ2-3; maybe TRBD1 (6 bases). This CDR3 has 13 amino acids. The germline V gene encodes CDR1 GTSNPN and CDR2 SVGIG (reference sequence). CDR3 bases read: TGTGCCTGGAGTCCTGGGGGCAATCAGCCG. Translation gives CAWSPGGNQP. The full-length CDR3 reads as CAWSPGGNQPQYF.

On this clone: The CDR3 end falls 3 residues outside the read, so it is completed with the germline J gene. The rearrangement uses TRBV6-2 or TRBV6-3 and TRBJ2-3; possibly TRBD2 for D (6 bases). Germline-derived CDR1 and CDR2 are MNHEY and SVGEGT. The CDR3 length is 14 residues. The CDR3 protein is CASSYGGASQPQYF. The covered CDR3 bases are TGTGCCAGCAGTTACGGAGGGGCTAGTCAGCCG.

A remark on this clone: The CDR3 end falls 3 residues outside the read, so it is completed with the germline J gene. The chain carries TRBV20-1 and TRBJ2-2, with TRBD2 identical over 9 bases. This CDR3 has 15 residues. CDR1 DFQATT and CDR2 SNEGSKA come from the germline V gene (reference sequence). V dropped 2 bases and J dropped 7; count of bases not matched to a gene: 8. The DNA read from the CDR3 is TGCAGTGCTAGAATCACCGGGACTAGCTTCGGGGAG. Its translation: CSARITGTSFGE. The entire CDR3 protein reads CSARITGTSFGELFF.

Turning to this clone: The read gets to within 3 residues of the CDR3 end, and the germline J gene fills in the rest. This chain uses TRBV12-3 or TRBV12-4 with TRBJ1-1; 9 bases are a match to TRBD1. The CDR3 is 14 residues long. Trimming took 5 bases from V and 6 from J; bases not matched to a gene: 7. The CDR3 reads CASSPSTGGAEAFF. The covered CDR3 bases are TGTGCCAGCAGTCCTTCGACAGGGGGGGCTGAA.

With regard to this clone: The read comes to an end 3 residues before the CDR3 does, leaving the germline J gene to fill in the end. This chain connects TRBV20-1 to TRBJ2-5; 8 bases align to TRBD2. J gave up 5 bases and V 6 bases, and 11 bases lay outside the gene matches. Germline CDR1 reads DFQATT; CDR2 reads SNEGSKA (reference sequence). The CDR3 loop spans 14 amino acids. The sequenced part of the CDR3 DNA is TGCAGTGCACCGGGACTAGGAGTCAGGGAGACC. This translates into CSAPGLGVRET. The whole CDR3 is CSAPGLGVRETQYF.

As concerns this clone: The CDR3 end falls 3 residues outside the read, so it is completed with the germline J gene. At the DNA level, this CDR3 is encoded by other sequences in the same sample as well. J is TRBJ1-3 and V is TRBV6-1, with 8 positions matching TRBD1. The CDR3 loop spans 18 amino acids. V shed 0 bases and J 5 bases; nucleotides not matched to a gene: 12. Germline lookup yields CDR1 MNHNS and CDR2 SASEGT. The CDR3 bases that were read are TGTGCCAGCAGTGAAGCCCACTACGGGACAGGCTCGAGAAACACC. This encodes CASSEAHYGTGSRNT. The whole CDR3 sequence reads CASSEAHYGTGSRNTIYF.

As to this clone: The read terminates 3 residues ahead of where the CDR3 ends, so the germline J gene completes it. The rearrangement links TRBV7-9 to TRBJ1-2, with D unresolved. Germline loops: CDR1 SEHNR, CDR2 FQNEAQ (reference sequence). This CDR3 has 11 amino acids. The CDR3 bases that were read are TGTGCCAGCAGCACGTCCTACGAC. It yields the protein CASSTSYD. The full-length CDR3 reads as CASSTSYDYTF.

As to this clone: Sequencing ends 3 residues short of the CDR3 end; the germline J gene provides the rest. V is TRBV7-4 and J is TRBJ1-1, with TRBD1 matching 10 bases. With 7 bases clipped from V and 5 bases from J, the junction kept 7 bases outside the gene matches. The germline CDR1 and CDR2 sequences are SGHVT and SQSDAQ. The CDR3 runs 14 residues. The CDR3 protein is CASTDRGLWTEAFF. The CDR3 bases that were read are TGTGCCAGCACCGACAGGGGGCTGTGGACTGAA.

CDR3 DNA, as far as it was read: TGTGCCAGCAGTTTACTCCCCACAGATACG. It is translated as CASSLLPTDT. The CDR3 in full is CASSLLPTDTQYF. V and J are TRBV7-2 and TRBJ2-3; D is uncertain. The CDR3 end is not reached by the read, which stops 3 residues before it; the germline J gene fills it in. Per the germline V gene, CDR1 is SGHTA and CDR2 is FQGNSA. V dropped 6 bases and J dropped 2 bases, with 9 bases sitting between them. The CDR3 consists of 13 residues.

Regarding this clone: From the germline J gene comes the end of the CDR3, since the read stops 3 residues before it. V and J are TRBV19 and TRBJ1-1; D is unclear. CDR3 length: 14 amino acids. V was trimmed by 7 bases and J by 1 base, leaving 13 bases between them. Germline V gives CDR1 LNHDA, CDR2 SQIVND (reference sequence). CDR3 loop: CASNGRRRNTEAFF. Incomplete CDR3 DNA: TGTGCCAGTAATGGCAGGCGCAGGAACACTGAA.

A remark on this clone: The read stops 3 residues short of the end of the CDR3; the missing end is completed from the germline J gene. V is TRBV7-2 and J is TRBJ2-5; 10 bases line up with TRBD2. CDR3 length: 15 residues. Per the germline V gene, CDR1 is SGHTA and CDR2 is FQGNSA. CDR3 amino acids: CASSGSGGAADTQYF. The CDR3 DNA, read in part, is TGTGCCAGCAGCGGGAGCGGGGGGGCCGCAGATACC.

Regarding this clone: The sequenced fragment ends 3 residues before the CDR3 boundary, so the rest is inferred from the germline J gene. The chain joins TRBV19 to TRBJ1-4, with TRBD1 identical over 12 bases. The CDR3 is 14 amino acids. Looked up from germline, CDR1 is LNHDA and CDR2 is SQIVND (reference sequence). CDR3 region: CASSTGTGGSPLFF. The sequenced part of the CDR3 DNA is TGTGCCAGTAGTACCGGGACAGGGGGCTCACCA.

To note about this clone: The CDR3 end is not reached by the read, which stops 3 residues before it; the germline J gene fills it in. The chain has TRBV10-1 and TRBJ2-2; 9 positions agree with TRBD1. The CDR3 covers 15 residues. The germline gives CDR1 WNHNN, CDR2 SYGVQD (reference sequence). The ends lost 6 bases at V and 6 bases at J; junction bases unmatched: 8. CDR3 DNA, as far as it was read: TGCGCCAGCAGACGGGACAGGGACGTCGCCGGGGAG. This codes for CASRRDRDVAGE. The CDR3 in full is CASRRDRDVAGELFF.

Details on this clone: The CDR3 end is not reached by the read, which stops 3 residues before it; the germline J gene fills it in. V usage is TRBV20-1 and J usage is TRBJ2-1; possibly TRBD2 for D (7 bases). CDR3 length equals 15 residues. Trimming shortened V by 6 bases and J by 3 bases, and 18 bases separated the two germline ends. Germline CDR1 is DFQATT and CDR2 is SNEGSKA (reference sequence). The CDR3 protein is CSAPFSGGNYNEQFF. CDR3 DNA (partial): TGCAGTGCCCCTTTCTCGGGGGGCAACTACAATGAG.

Concerning this clone: The CDR3 goes on 3 residues after the read ends, and that part is filled in from the germline J gene. This sequence joins TRBV10-3 and TRBJ2-5; 7 bases fit TRBD1. CDR1 is ENHRY and CDR2 is SYGVKD in the germline V gene. The CDR3 has 12 residues. The trim removed 10 bases at V and 7 bases at J, leaving 9 bases unmatched. The part of the CDR3 DNA that was read is TGTGCCAGTACACAGGGGACCGGGACC. This gives the protein CASTQGTGT. The whole CDR3 protein reads CASTQGTGTQYF.

With respect to this clone: The junction shows a germline mismatch at one end, possibly a read error. The CDR3 end lies 3 residues beyond the end of the read and is filled in from the germline J gene. Other nucleotide sequences from this sample produce the same CDR3. The chain links TRBV7-2 to TRBJ1-3, with D perhaps matching TRBD1 (5 bases). The CDR3 loop spans 14 amino acids. The germline V gene encodes CDR1 SGHTA and CDR2 FQGNSA. Incomplete CDR3 DNA: TGTGCCAGCAGCCCAGGGCGTTTTGGAAACACA. Translated: CASSPGRFGNT. In full, the CDR3 is CASSPGRFGNTIYF.

Notes on this clone: The read ends 3 residues shy of where the CDR3 ends; the end is completed using the germline J gene. The chain recombines TRBV28 with TRBJ2-5; D might be TRBD2 (6 bases). The germline V and J ends were trimmed by 3 bases and 7 bases, with 21 bases remaining between them. Per germline, CDR1 MDHEN and CDR2 SYDVKM. CDR3 length: 16 residues. The part of the CDR3 DNA that was read is TGTGCCAGCAGTTTTCGGGAGCAGAGCCCCACAGGGACC. Its protein product is CASSFREQSPTGT. The CDR3, in full, reads CASSFREQSPTGTQYF.

Notes on this clone: The read terminates 3 residues before the CDR3 end, so the remaining end is supplied by the germline J gene. This sequence joins TRBV10-3 and TRBJ2-2, with D possibly TRBD1 on 6 matching bases. Per germline, CDR1 ENHRY and CDR2 SYGVKD. The CDR3 extends over 13 amino acids. The DNA read from the CDR3 is TGTGCCATCAGTGCAGGGGCTGAGGAAAAG. Translating gives CAISAGAEEK. The whole CDR3 sequence reads CAISAGAEEKLFF.